This T cell receptor (beta chain) derives from a study of radiotherapy plus CTLA-4 blockade in lung cancer. Across the study: Among patients, approximately 19% showed objective responses, and 25% to 35% had disease control. General study results and limits: In blood, tumor-derived TCR clones expanded after radiotherapy plus ipilimumab. Interferon-beta and early blood T cell clone dynamics reportedly predicted response best.

This clone has just a few counts. Its antigen is unknown. Data came from immunoSEQ multiplex PCR; TCRdb stores just in-frame clones and leaves some out. The sample has roughly 78,000 clones, 78% seen once. V was shortened by 6 bases and J by 0 bases, with 14 bases between the two germline ends. Per the germline V gene, CDR1 is MNHNY and CDR2 is SVGAGI (reference sequence). The length of the CDR3 is 15 residues. The specimen was peripheral blood, collected from a patient treated with radiotherapy plus ipilimumab. The rearrangement joins TRBV6-6 to TRBJ1-2; tentatively, D is TRBD1 (6 bases). This receptor was taken from a human donor with non-small cell lung cancer who had a complete response to radiotherapy plus ipilimumab. This CDR3 is CASSIPGHPNYGYTF. The CDR3, as DNA: TGTGCCAGCAGCATTCCGGGACACCCTAACTATGGCTACACCTTC.